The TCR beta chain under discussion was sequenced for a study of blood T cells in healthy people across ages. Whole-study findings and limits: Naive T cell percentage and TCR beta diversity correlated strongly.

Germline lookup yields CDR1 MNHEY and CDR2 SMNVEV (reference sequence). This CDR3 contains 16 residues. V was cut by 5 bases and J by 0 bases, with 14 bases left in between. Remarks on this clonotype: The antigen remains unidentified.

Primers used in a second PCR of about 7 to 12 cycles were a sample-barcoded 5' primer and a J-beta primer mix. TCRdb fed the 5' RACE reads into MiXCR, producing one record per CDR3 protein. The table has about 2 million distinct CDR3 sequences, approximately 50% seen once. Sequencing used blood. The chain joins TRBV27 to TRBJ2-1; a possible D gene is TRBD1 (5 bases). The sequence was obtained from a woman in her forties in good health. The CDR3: CASSRNRRSSYNEQFF. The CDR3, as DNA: TGTGCCAGCAGTCGAAACAGGCGAAGCTCCTACAATGAGCAGTTCTTC.